A selection of T cell receptor beta chains follows, all from one sample in a study of blood T cell repertoires in COVID-19. TCRdb's table, derived via immunoSEQ multiplex PCR, lists solely in-frame clones and lacks some. The sample lists 250,000 to 350,000 clones; roughly 87% were seen once. The material sequenced was peripheral blood. Every receptor here comes from a man aged 18 to 35 with active or convalescent COVID-19. Each CDR3 is given with its conserved first and last residue. D genes are given only for firm matches. Rows give clone size only sometimes, using once, few, many, or a class for an expanded clone.

V,D,J,size,CDR3,DNA
TRBV11-2,.,TRBJ1-5,.,CASSRGGQPQHF,TGTGCCAGCAGCCGAGGAGGACAGCCCCAGCATTTT
TRBV5-1,TRBD1,TRBJ2-7,.,CASSTTGTAAYEQYF,TGCGCCAGCAGCACGACCGGGACAGCTGCCTACGAGCAGTACTTC
TRBV7-2,TRBD1,TRBJ2-7,few,CASSLFRSGQSYEQYF,TGTGCCAGCAGCCTTTTCCGCTCGGGACAGTCCTACGAGCAGTACTTC
TRBV30,TRBD2,TRBJ2-1,.,CAWSGTSGQYNEQFF,TGTGCCTGGAGCGGAACTAGCGGGCAGTACAATGAGCAGTTCTTC
TRBV19,TRBD1,TRBJ2-4,.,CASSISFLSGGKDIQYF,TGTGCCAGTAGTATCAGTTTTCTGTCAGGGGGCAAGGACATTCAGTACTTC
TRBV6-1,TRBD1,TRBJ1-5,.,CASSDYRGDNQPQHF,TGTGCCAGCAGTGATTACAGGGGTGACAATCAGCCCCAGCATTTT
TRBV5-6,.,TRBJ2-7,.,CASSQGGQGSYEQYF,TGTGCCAGCAGCCAGGGGGGTCAGGGCTCCTACGAGCAGTACTTC
TRBV3-1/TRBV3-2,TRBD1,TRBJ1-6,.,CASSPQGAFYSPLHF,TGTGCCAGCAGCCCACAGGGGGCTTTTTATTCACCCCTCCACTTT
TRBV11-2,.,TRBJ1-6,.,CASSFGGTDAYF,TGTGCCAGCAGCTTTGGAGGGACCGACGCTTACTTT
TRBV5-6,TRBD2,TRBJ2-5,.,CASSGRGGFETQYF,TGTGCCAGCAGTGGACGGGGGGGCTTCGAGACCCAGTACTTC
TRBV7-6,TRBD1,TRBJ2-1,.,CASGGQGAIYNEQFF,TGTGCCAGTGGAGGGCAGGGGGCTATCTACAATGAGCAGTTCTTC
TRBV5-1,.,TRBJ2-2,.,CASTPGNTGELFF,TGCGCCAGCACCCCGGGGAACACCGGGGAGCTGTTTTTT
TRBV5-6,TRBD1,TRBJ2-3,.,CASSWIGQGFRDTQYF,TGTGCCAGCAGCTGGATTGGACAGGGGTTTCGAGATACGCAGTATTTT
TRBV7-9,.,TRBJ1-1,.,CASTPRRNTEAFF,TGTGCCAGCACCCCTCGTAGGAACACTGAAGCTTTCTTT
TRBV2,TRBD2,TRBJ2-2,.,CASSVLAANTGELFF,TGTGCCAGCAGTGTACTAGCGGCTAACACCGGGGAGCTGTTTTTT
TRBV5-1,TRBD1,TRBJ1-3,.,CASSWGDRSSGNTIYF,TGCGCCAGCAGCTGGGGGGACAGGTCCTCTGGAAACACCATATATTTT
TRBV27,TRBD1,TRBJ2-7,few,CASSLDRGRVNEQYF,TGTGCCAGCAGTCTTGACAGGGGGCGGGTTAACGAGCAGTACTTC
TRBV9,.,TRBJ1-6,.,CASSVEELNSPLHF,TGTGCCAGCAGCGTAGAGGAGCTTAATTCACCCCTCCACTTT
TRBV28,TRBD1,TRBJ1-4,.,CASSFRDRQNEKLFF,TGTGCCAGCAGCTTCCGGGACAGACAGAATGAAAAACTGTTTTTT
TRBV15,.,TRBJ2-4,.,CATSRDLQGGVLAKNIQYF,TGTGCCACCAGCAGAGATCTACAGGGTGGTGTCCTGGCCAAAAACATTCAGTACTTC
TRBV27,.,TRBJ2-7,.,CASSHPGYLEQYF,TGTGCCAGCTCTCACCCCGGGTACCTCGAGCAGTACTTC
TRBV7-6,.,TRBJ2-7,.,CASSLVGYPSSYEQYF,TGTGCCAGCAGCTTAGTTGGGTACCCTAGCTCCTACGAGCAGTACTTC
TRBV4-2,TRBD2,TRBJ2-7,.,CASSQVAGEGEQYF,TGTGCCAGCAGCCAAGTAGCGGGAGAGGGCGAGCAGTACTTC
TRBV6-5,.,TRBJ1-6,once,CASTRQINGNSPLHF,TGTGCCAGCACCCGACAGATCAACGGTAATTCACCCCTCCACTTT
TRBV27,.,TRBJ1-1,.,CASSRAGVNTEAFF,TGTGCCAGCAGCCGGGCAGGGGTGAACACTGAAGCTTTCTTT
TRBV19,.,TRBJ1-5,.,CASSIGGLYSNQPQHF,TGTGCCAGTAGTATAGGGGGACTGTATAGCAATCAGCCCCAGCATTTT
TRBV16,.,TRBJ1-1,.,CASSQLLHTEAFF,TGTGCCAGCAGCCAATTGCTACACACTGAAGCTTTCTTT